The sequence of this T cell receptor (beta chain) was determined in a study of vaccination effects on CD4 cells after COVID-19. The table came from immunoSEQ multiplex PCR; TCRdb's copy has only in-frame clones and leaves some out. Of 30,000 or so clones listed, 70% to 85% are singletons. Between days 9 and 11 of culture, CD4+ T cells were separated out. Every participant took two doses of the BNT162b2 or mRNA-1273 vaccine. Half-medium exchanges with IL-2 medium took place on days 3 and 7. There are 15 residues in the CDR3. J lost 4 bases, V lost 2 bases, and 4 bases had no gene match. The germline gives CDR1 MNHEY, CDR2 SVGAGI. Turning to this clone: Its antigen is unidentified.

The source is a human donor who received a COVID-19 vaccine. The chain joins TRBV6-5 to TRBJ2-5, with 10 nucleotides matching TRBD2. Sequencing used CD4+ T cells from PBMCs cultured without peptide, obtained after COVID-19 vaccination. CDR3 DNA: TGTGCCAGCAGTTACGCTAGCGGGAGTGGAGAGACCCAGTACTTC. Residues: CASSYASGSGETQYF.